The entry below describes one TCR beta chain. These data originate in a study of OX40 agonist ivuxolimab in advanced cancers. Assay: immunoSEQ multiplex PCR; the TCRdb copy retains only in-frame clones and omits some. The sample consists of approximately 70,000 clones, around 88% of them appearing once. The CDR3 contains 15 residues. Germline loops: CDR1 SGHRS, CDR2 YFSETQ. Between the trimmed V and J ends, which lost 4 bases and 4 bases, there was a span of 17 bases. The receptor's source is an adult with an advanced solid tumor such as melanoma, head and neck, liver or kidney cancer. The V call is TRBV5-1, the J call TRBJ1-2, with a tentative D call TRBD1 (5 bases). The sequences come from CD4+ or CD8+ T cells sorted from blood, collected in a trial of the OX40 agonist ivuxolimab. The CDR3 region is CASSPGARLPYGYTF. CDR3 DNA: TGCGCCAGCAGCCCTGGGGCAAGGCTACCCTATGGCTACACCTTC.